This T cell receptor beta chain emerged from a study of blood T cells in healthy people across ages. The CDR3 is 16 amino acids. Germline lookup yields CDR1 SGHRS and CDR2 YFSETQ. V lost 2 bases to trimming and J lost 8 bases; unmatched junction nucleotides: 14. Next came a second PCR, run for about 6 to 12 cycles, which used a sample-barcoded 5' primer along with a J-beta primer mix. Using its own MiXCR run on the 5' RACE reads, TCRdb lists one record per CDR3 protein. Of over 700,000 distinct CDR3 sequences listed, approximately 55% are singletons. The clonotype originates from a man aged 80 or over in good health. The chain carries TRBV5-1 and TRBJ2-3; 7 positions agree with TRBD2. Input material: blood. As DNA, the CDR3 is TGCGCCAGCAGCTTACCGACTAGCAGCTCCATGGGTACGCAGTATTTT. Its translation is CASSLPTSSSMGTQYF.